This entry describes one TCR beta chain. This entry belongs to a study of blood T cell repertoires in COVID-19. The overall study: COVID-19 samples collected from the United States, Italy and Spain covered acute and convalescent phases.

Recovered status applied to Cohort 3 donors who had two consecutive negative PCRs. It also applied to those with clearance or with symptom resolution. With 8 bases removed from V and 3 bases from J, the gap between germline ends came to 8 bases. This CDR3 has 11 residues. Per the germline V gene, CDR1 is MNHEY and CDR2 is SVGAGI. Measured with immunoSEQ multiplex PCR; TCRdb has only the in-frame clones, and not every one. The table records approximately 17,000 clones, 88% of them present only once. The TCR comes from a woman in her twenties or thirties who had recovered from COVID-19. The specimen sequenced was PBMCs or T cells enriched from blood (not recorded which). The J gene is TRBJ2-7, the V gene TRBV6-5; tentatively, D is TRBD1 (5 bases). The DNA for the CDR3 is TGTGCCAGCCAAGACAGCTACGAGCAGTACTTC. Translated: CASQDSYEQYF.